One sample yielded the 21 T cell receptor beta chains listed below, sequenced in a study of blood T cell repertoires in COVID-19. This table comes from immunoSEQ multiplex PCR, and its TCRdb copy is limited to in-frame clones, with some not included. The table records under 250,000 clones, roughly four fifths of them present only once. The sample taken for sequencing was PBMCs or T cells enriched from blood (not recorded which). Source of these receptors: a woman between 50 and 59 years old who had been exposed to COVID-19.

V is TRBV5-1 and J is TRBJ2-1; possible D gene TRBD2, 6 bases. The germline V gene encodes CDR1 SGHRS and CDR2 YFSETQ. Trimming removed 4 bases at V and 0 bases at J, with 11 bases between. The CDR3 is 15 amino acids. As DNA, the CDR3 is TGCGCCAGCAGCGTCGGGAGCAGCTCCTACAATGAGCAGTTCTTC. Translation: CASSVGSSSYNEQFF. Filled out from reference TRBV5-1 and TRBJ2-1, the complete variable domain reads KAGVTQTPRYLIKTRGQQVTLSCSPISGHRSVSWYQQTPGQGLQFLFEYFSETQRNKGNFPGRFSGRQFSNSRSEMNVSTLELGDSALYLCASSVGSSSYNEQFFGPGTRLTVL.

The chain couples TRBV5-1 to TRBJ1-4, with 12 bases that match TRBD1. V lost 4 bases to trimming and J lost 8 bases; unmatched junction nucleotides: 12. Germline V gene sequence: CDR1 SGHRS, CDR2 YFSETQ. The CDR3 runs 17 residues. This chain's CDR3 is CASSLAGQGALGEKLFF. The CDR3 nucleotides read TGCGCCAGCAGCCTCGCGGGACAGGGGGCGTTAGGGGAAAAACTGTTTTTT.

The V gene is TRBV19, the J gene TRBJ1-5, with 7 positions matching TRBD1. The CDR3 has 13 residues. J was trimmed by 4 bases and V by 7 bases; bases with no gene match: 4. The germline V gene has CDR1 LNHDA and CDR2 SQIVND (reference sequence). The CDR3 nucleotides are TGTGCCAGTACCGGACAGGTGAATCAGCCCCAGCATTTT. It codes for CASTGQVNQPQHF.

J is TRBJ2-2 and V is TRBV19; D is possibly TRBD1 (6 bases). This CDR3 is 15 amino acids long. V lost 4 bases and J lost 5, with 14 bases in between. The germline V gene has CDR1 LNHDA and CDR2 SQIVND (reference sequence). Here the CDR3 reads CASSTKAGVTGELFF. The CDR3 bases are TGTGCCAGTAGTACAAAGGCAGGGGTTACCGGGGAGCTGTTTTTT. Variable domain in full (rest from reference TRBV19 and TRBJ2-2): DGGITQSPKYLFRKEGQNVTLSCEQNLNHDAMYWYRQDPGQGLRLIYYSQIVNDFQKGDIAEGYSVSREKKESFPLTVTSAQKNPTAFYLCASSTKAGVTGELFFGEGSRLTVL.

The V and J genes are TRBV28 and TRBJ2-2, with a tentative D call TRBD1 (5 bases). This CDR3 is built from 14 residues. V lost 6 bases and J 5 bases, leaving 13 bases between the germline ends. CDR1 and CDR2 (germline): MDHEN, SYDVKM. CDR3 region: CASRGRVATGELFF. The CDR3 DNA sequence: TGTGCCAGCAGGGGCAGGGTAGCTACCGGGGAGCTGTTTTTT.

This rearrangement joins TRBV27 to TRBJ2-3; D call uncertain. The CDR3 is 14 residues long. The V and J ends lost 2 bases and 6 bases respectively, with 12 bases between them. The V gene's germline CDR1 is MNHEY and CDR2 SMNVEV (reference sequence). The CDR3 protein is CASSLEAARDTQYF. The CDR3 DNA reads as TGTGCCAGCAGTTTAGAAGCCGCACGGGATACGCAGTATTTT.

This rearrangement joins TRBV6-5 to TRBJ2-5; 7 bases map to TRBD2. Germline V gene lookup returns CDR1 MNHEY and CDR2 SVGAGI. V dropped 6 bases and J dropped 5; count of bases not matched to a gene: 6. This CDR3 has 13 residues. DNA for the CDR3: TGTGCCAGCAGGGGCCGGGGGGAGGAGACCCAGTACTTC. Translating gives CASRGRGEETQYF.

This clone appeared a single time. The gene calls are TRBV7-2 and TRBJ1-6; possibly TRBD1 for D (5 bases). Germline V gene sequence: CDR1 SGHTA, CDR2 FQGNSA. There are 16 residues in the CDR3. V was pared by 5 bases and J by 5 bases, with 16 bases between. The CDR3 reads CASSLTSGWDNSPLHF. CDR3 bases: TGTGCCAGCAGCCTTACCTCAGGGTGGGATAATTCACCCCTCCACTTT.

This clone was seen a single time. The junction departs from germline at one end; a sequencing error may be responsible. The chain joins TRBV23-1 to TRBJ2-4; 8 positions agree with TRBD2. TRBV23-1 is an ORF, with its function uncertain. The CDR3 runs to 14 residues. CDR3 amino acids: CAIDREGAENIQYF. CDR3 bases: TGCGCCATTGACCGGGAGGGAGCCGAAAACATTCAGTACTTC.

This chain joins TRBV15 and TRBJ1-1, with no clear D. Looked up from germline, CDR1 is LNHNV and CDR2 is YYDKDF (reference sequence). V lost 8 bases and J 0 bases, leaving 7 bases between the germline ends. This CDR3 is built from 12 residues. Written as DNA, the CDR3 is TGTGCCACCGAAAACTTGAACACTGAAGCTTTCTTT. Translating gives CATENLNTEAFF.

The genes are TRBV5-1 and TRBJ1-6, with D unclear. Trimming pared 0 bases from V and 10 bases from J, leaving 11 bases between. The CDR3 is 14 residues long. CDR1 and CDR2 (germline): SGHRS, YFSETQ. The CDR3 DNA reads as TGCGCCAGCAGCTTGGCAACCAGTAACTCACCCCTCCACTTT. This codes for CASSLATSNSPLHF.

Only a few counts were recorded for this clone. V usage is TRBV19 and J usage is TRBJ2-7; D uncertain. The CDR3 spans 15 residues. V gave up 10 bases and J gave up 6 bases, with 25 bases separating them. In germline, CDR1 is LNHDA, CDR2 SQIVND (reference sequence). In nucleotides, the CDR3 is TGTGCCACCACCATCAACTCCGCCCCAATGGTCGAGCAGTACTTC. It specifies CATTINSAPMVEQYF.

This CDR3 reads CASSDPRAVGYTF. The CDR3 nucleotides read TGTGCCAGCAGTGACCCCAGGGCAGTCGGCTACACCTTC. The V call is TRBV6-4, the J call TRBJ1-2, with D tentatively TRBD1 (5 bases). Germline V gene data show CDR1 as MRHNA and CDR2 as SNTAGT. This CDR3 has 13 amino acids. V shed 2 bases and J shed 8 bases, with 12 bases lying between them.

This clone was counted a single time. The V call is TRBV29-1, the J call TRBJ2-7; possibly TRBD2 for D (7 bases). Germline CDR1 reads SQVTM; CDR2 reads ANQGSEA. This CDR3 is 14 amino acids long. Trimming cost V 4 bases and J 3 bases, with 16 bases left between them. CDR3 DNA sequence: TGCAGCGTTGCCCCCGGGGGCGGGGGCTACGAGCAGTACTTC. This sequence encodes CSVAPGGGGYEQYF.

The chain employs TRBV9 and TRBJ1-6; D is undetermined. Germline V gene lookup returns CDR1 SGDLS and CDR2 YYNGEE. The CDR3 is made up of 15 amino acids. Trimming pared 5 bases from V and 5 bases from J, leaving 14 bases between. CDR3 nucleotides: TGTGCCAGCAGGCACCGGGATTCACATAATTCACCCCTCCACTTT. Translating gives CASRHRDSHNSPLHF.

The gene calls are TRBV4-1 and TRBJ1-6, with TRBD1 matching over 9 bases. CDR1 is MGHRA, CDR2 YSYEKL, per germline. J lost 11 bases, V lost 3 bases, and 8 bases had no gene match. The CDR3 length is 15 residues. This CDR3 reads CASSQGDREQAPLHF. In DNA, the CDR3 is TGCGCCAGCAGCCAGGGGGACAGGGAGCAGGCACCCCTCCACTTT.

The J gene is TRBJ1-2, the V gene TRBV19; perhaps TRBD1 as D (5 bases). Germline V CDR1 and CDR2: LNHDA, SQIVND (reference sequence). CDR3 length equals 18 residues. Trimming took 1 base from V and 3 from J, leaving 21 bases between them. The CDR3 DNA reads as TGTGCCAGTAGTATAGTAACGCCATTATGGGGCGAAGACTATGGCTACACCTTC. Its protein is CASSIVTPLWGEDYGYTF.

The chain carries TRBV20-1 and TRBJ1-2; D might be TRBD1 (6 bases). The CDR3 spans 11 residues. CDR1 is DFQATT and CDR2 is SNEGSKA in the germline V gene (reference sequence). The DNA of the CDR3 is TGCTCGGGGGGCAGGGAAGATGGCTACACCTTC. This codes for CSGGREDGYTF.

V and J are TRBV14 and TRBJ2-1; TRBD2 matches 9 bases. The CDR3 loop spans 15 amino acids. Looked up from germline, CDR1 is SGHDN and CDR2 is FVKESK. Trimming removed 1 base from V and 8 bases from J; junction bases left unmatched: 6. The CDR3 coding sequence is TGTGCCAGCAGCCAAGGCGGGGGGGTCTGGTATGAGCAGTTCTTC. Translating gives CASSQGGGVWYEQFF.

This chain links TRBV3-1 (or the pseudogene TRBV3-2) with TRBJ2-5; maybe TRBD1 (6 bases). The V and J ends lost 3 bases and 4 bases respectively, with 15 bases between them. The CDR3 length is 15 residues. Looked up from germline, CDR1 is LGHDT and CDR2 is YNNKEL (reference sequence). Written as DNA, the CDR3 is TGTGCCAGCAGCCAGGACCCGGGACACGCAGAGACCCAGTACTTC. Its translation: CASSQDPGHAETQYF.

V and J are TRBV30 and TRBJ1-1; D is possibly TRBD1 (6 bases). Between the trimmed V and J ends, which lost 3 bases and 10 bases, there was a span of 27 bases. The germline V gene encodes CDR1 GTSNPN and CDR2 SVGIG (reference sequence). This CDR3 is 16 amino acids long. CDR3 residues: CAWRPFLRGGRGRAFF. CDR3 nucleotide sequence: TGTGCCTGGAGGCCATTCCTTAGGGGGGGCAGAGGTCGAGCTTTCTTT.